This T cell receptor beta chain was captured by sequencing in a study of T cell responses to AZD1222 COVID-19 vaccine. Only in-frame clones appear in the TCRdb table, and some are missing; sequencing was by immunoSEQ multiplex PCR. The data hold 120,000 to 150,000 clones, with 70% to 90% observed a single time. Trimming left V 3 bases short and J 7 bases short, with 16 bases between. Germline-derived CDR1 and CDR2 are SGDLS and YYNGEE. CDR3 size: 14 residues. The origin of this receptor is an adult in good health. The chain has TRBV9 and TRBJ1-2, with D possibly TRBD1 on 5 matching bases. The source was peripheral blood, collected on day 0 of MenACWY control vaccination. CDR3: CASSADNRLGGYTF. The CDR3 coding sequence is TGTGCCAGCAGCGCGGACAACCGGCTGGGTGGCTACACCTTC.